The rows below give T cell receptor beta chains drawn from one sample of a study of blood T cell repertoires in COVID-19. Here immunoSEQ multiplex PCR was the method, and the copy in TCRdb shows in-frame clones only, minus some. Of approximately 350,000 clones in the sample, roughly 87% are singletons; the top ten hold about 5.4%. The specimen was PBMCs or T cells enriched from blood (not recorded which). These receptors were collected from a woman aged 50 to 60 who had recovered from COVID-19. Each CDR3 is given with its conserved first and last residue. D genes are given only for firm matches. Where a row states a size, it is once, few, many or the class of an expanded clone; other rows omit it.

v_call,j_call,d_call,clone_size,cdr3_nt,cdr3_aa
TRBV6-5,TRBJ2-7,TRBD2,.,TGTGCCAGCAGGCGGAGACTAGCGGGACCCCGCGAGCAGTACTTC,CASRRRLAGPREQYF
TRBV28,TRBJ1-2,.,.,TGTGCCAGCAGTTTACCAGGGGTTTATGGCTACACCTTC,CASSLPGVYGYTF
TRBV29-1,TRBJ2-1,TRBD2,.,TGCAGCGTTGAAGTTTGGGGACTAGCGGTGGAGGTGGATGAGCAGTTCTTC,CSVEVWGLAVEVDEQFF
TRBV3-1/TRBV3-2,TRBJ2-7,.,.,TGTGCCAGCAGCCGAAATTCGGCGGGGCTCGAGCAGTACTTC,CASSRNSAGLEQYF
TRBV27,TRBJ2-6,TRBD1,.,TGTGCCAGCAGACCTAGGGGTGGGACAGGGAGCCCTGGGGCCAACGTCCTGACTTTC,CASRPRGGTGSPGANVLTF
TRBV27,TRBJ2-3,.,.,TGTGCCAGCAGACTAAGCACAGATACGCAGTATTTT,CASRLSTDTQYF
TRBV11-1,TRBJ1-1,TRBD1,.,TGTGCCAGCAGCCGAGACAGGGTACGAGCTTTCTTT,CASSRDRVRAFF
TRBV11-2,TRBJ2-3,.,.,TGTGCCAGCAGCTTAACGCTAGGCCATAGCACAGATACGCAGTATTTT,CASSLTLGHSTDTQYF
TRBV9,TRBJ2-1,.,few,TGTGCCAGCAGCGAGAGCCCTAATACTGAGCAGTTCTTC,CASSESPNTEQFF
TRBV3-1/TRBV3-2,TRBJ1-6,.,.,TGTGCCAGCAGCCAAGGGCGGGGGAATTCACCCCTCCACTTT,CASSQGRGNSPLHF
TRBV5-1,TRBJ1-4,TRBD1,.,TGCGCCAGCAGCGTGGGACAGGGAAATGAAAAACTGTTTTTT,CASSVGQGNEKLFF
TRBV27,TRBJ2-7,TRBD1,.,TGTGCCAGCTCCCGGACAGGGGGCGCCTTCCTTTCCTACGAGCAGTACTTC,CASSRTGGAFLSYEQYF
TRBV18,TRBJ1-1,.,.,TGTGCCAGCTCACCCCGTGGGCAGGTAAATCATAGGGGCACTGAAGCTTTCTTT,CASSPRGQVNHRGTEAFF
TRBV12-3/TRBV12-4,TRBJ2-7,.,.,TGTGCCAGCAGTTTGAACATAGCAACCGAGCAGTACTTC,CASSLNIATEQYF
TRBV7-2,TRBJ1-1,.,few,TGTGCCAGCACCATACAGGGGAACACTGAAGCTTTCTTT,CASTIQGNTEAFF
TRBV19,TRBJ1-1,TRBD1,.,TGTGCCAGTAGTACAACGGGGGGACAGGGGACCACTGAAGCTTTCTTT,CASSTTGGQGTTEAFF
TRBV5-1,TRBJ2-2,.,.,TGCGCCAGCAGGTGGGCCCTCGGGGACACCGGGGAGCTGTTTTTT,CASRWALGDTGELFF
TRBV12-3/TRBV12-4,TRBJ2-7,.,.,TGTGCCATTACTAAAACGGGCTCCTACGAGCAGTACTTC,CAITKTGSYEQYF
TRBV7-9,TRBJ2-7,.,.,TGTGCCAGCAGCCCGACAGGCCCTTACGAGCAGTACTTC,CASSPTGPYEQYF
TRBV5-4,TRBJ1-6,TRBD1,.,TGTGCCAGCAGCTCTGCAGGGGGCAGTAATTCACCCCTCCACTTT,CASSSAGGSNSPLHF
TRBV6-5,TRBJ1-1,.,.,TGTGCCAGCAGTTACTCGTCCAATACTGAAGCTTTCTTT,CASSYSSNTEAFF
TRBV7-6,TRBJ1-2,TRBD1,.,TGTGCCAGCAGCTTAACCCCCGGGACAGGGGAGTTCACCTTC,CASSLTPGTGEFTF
TRBV9,TRBJ1-3,.,once,TGTGCCAGCAGCGTAAAGTGGCAGGGATCGTCTGGAAACACCATATATTTT,CASSVKWQGSSGNTIYF
TRBV6-2/TRBV6-3,TRBJ1-2,TRBD1,.,TGTGCCAGCAGTTACCTGGGGAAAGACAGGGTCTATGGCTACACCTTC,CASSYLGKDRVYGYTF
TRBV11-1,TRBJ2-1,TRBD2,.,TGTGCCAGCAGCTTAGAAGCGGGAGGGCAGTTCTTC,CASSLEAGGQFF